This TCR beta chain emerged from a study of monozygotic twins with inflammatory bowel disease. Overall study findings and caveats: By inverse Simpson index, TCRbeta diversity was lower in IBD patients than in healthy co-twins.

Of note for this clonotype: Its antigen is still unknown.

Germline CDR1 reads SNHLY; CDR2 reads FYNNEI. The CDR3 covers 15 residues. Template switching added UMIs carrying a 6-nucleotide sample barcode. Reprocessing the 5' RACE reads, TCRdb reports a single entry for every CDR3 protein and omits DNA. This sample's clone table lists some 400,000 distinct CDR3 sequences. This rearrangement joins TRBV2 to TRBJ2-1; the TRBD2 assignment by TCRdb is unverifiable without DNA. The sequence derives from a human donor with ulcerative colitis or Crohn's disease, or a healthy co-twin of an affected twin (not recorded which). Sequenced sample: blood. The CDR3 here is CASSEDYSLDDEQFF.